Listed below are T cell receptor beta chains from one sample, sequenced in a study of blood T cells in healthy people across ages. TCRdb independently ran MiXCR on the 5' RACE reads; one entry per CDR3 protein. Among nearly 800,000 distinct CDR3 sequences listed, roughly three fifths were seen once. The material sequenced was blood. Receptors originate from a man aged 35-49 years in good health. CDR3s include the opening cysteine and the closing phenylalanine or tryptophan. The D gene is left open where the match is weak. Size tells how often a clone was seen (once, few, many) or the class of an expanded clone, and some rows leave it out.

>TRBD1|TRBJ1-2|TRBV20-1|NA
TGCAGTGCTAGAGATCCCAGGGGGCTCAGCTATGGCTACACCTTC
CSARDPRGLSYGYTF
>NA|TRBJ1-1|TRBV13|NA
TGTGCCAGCAGCACCGGGACGGGCGGTCTTGAAGCTTTCTTT
CASSTGTGGLEAFF
>TRBD1|TRBJ2-4|TRBV7-8|NA
TGTGCCAGCAGCTTACGACAGGGGGCCCCCGAAAACATTCAGTACTTC
CASSLRQGAPENIQYF
>TRBD2|TRBJ2-5|TRBV11-1|NA
TGTGCCAGCAGCTTAGACGCAGCGGGAGGGTACAAGCAGTACTTC
CASSLDAAGGYKQYF
>NA|TRBJ2-1|TRBV7-8|NA
TGTGCCAGCAGCCTCGAGCCTCAGGCCAATGAGCAGTTCTTC
CASSLEPQANEQFF
>NA|TRBJ2-1|TRBV7-9|NA
TGTGCCAGCAGCCCCTGGGGGCGGACCTACAATGAGCAGTTCTTC
CASSPWGRTYNEQFF
>TRBD1|TRBJ2-7|TRBV6-5|few
TGTGCCAGCAGTCGTACGGGACAGGGGACCTACGAGCAGTACTTC
CASSRTGQGTYEQYF
>NA|TRBJ2-7|TRBV5-1|NA
TGCGCCAGCAGCGCACCCGGACATCCGATAGCCCGTGGGTCCTACGAGCAGTACTTC
CASSAPGHPIARGSYEQYF
>TRBD1|TRBJ2-7|TRBV4-3|NA
TGCGCCAGCAGAATTGACAGGGGAGGCGATGAGCAGTACTTC
CASRIDRGGDEQYF
>TRBD2|TRBJ2-1|TRBV27|few
TGTGCCAGCAGTTTATTCGCGGGAGTCGAGAATGAGCAGTTCTTC
CASSLFAGVENEQFF
>TRBD2|TRBJ2-1|TRBV12-3/TRBV12-4|NA
TGTGCCAGCAGTTTATCTAGCGGGAGTTCAGTTGAGCAGTTCTTC
CASSLSSGSSVEQFF
>NA|TRBJ1-2|TRBV13|few
TGTGCCAGCAGGCCCGGCCAGGGAAACTATGGCTACACCTTC
CASRPGQGNYGYTF
>NA|TRBJ2-7|TRBV3-1|few
TGTGCCAGCAGCCAAATGTCCGACGAGCAGTACTTC
CASSQMSDEQYF